This is a list of T cell receptor beta chains from one sample in a study of regulatory T cells in long-lasting Graves disease. MiXCR was run by TCRdb on the multiplex PCR reads, yielding one entry per CDR3 protein. The sample shows 700,000 or so distinct CDR3 sequences, 30% of them seen only once. The sample in question was peripheral blood mononuclear cells (PBMCs), obtained when the disease was refractory, from a patient treated with antithyroid drugs. These receptors were taken from a female donor with Graves disease. Both conserved end residues are part of each CDR3. D genes are given only for firm matches. Clone size is stated in some rows and not others, as once, few, many or a class when expanded.

CDR3nt,CDR3aa,j_gene,len,v_gene,abundance,d_gene
TGTGCCAGCAGCTCGCGCAGGGGTGAAAAACTGTTTTTT,CASSSRRGEKLFF,TRBJ1-4,13,TRBV5-4,few,.
TGTGCCACCAGCACCGGGACAGACAACTATGGCTACACCTTC,CATSTGTDNYGYTF,TRBJ1-2,14,TRBV15,.,TRBD1
TGCGCCAGCAGCGATTGGACAGGGGGCGATGTCAATCAGCCCCAGCATTTT,CASSDWTGGDVNQPQHF,TRBJ1-5,17,TRBV10-2,.,TRBD1
TGTGCCAGCAGTGCCACCGGGACATCTGGAAACACCATATATTTT,CASSATGTSGNTIYF,TRBJ1-3,15,TRBV6-1,few,.
TGCAGTGCCCCTGGTGGGGGAGCCAAAGAGACCCAGTACTTC,CSAPGGGAKETQYF,TRBJ2-5,14,TRBV20-1,.,.
TGCGCCAGCAGCTTGGATGGCAGGCCTAATGAAAAACTGTTTTTT,CASSLDGRPNEKLFF,TRBJ1-4,15,TRBV5-1,few,.
TGTGCCAGCAGTTTATTCGGCGCAGGCTACACCTTC,CASSLFGAGYTF,TRBJ1-2,12,TRBV28,many,.
TGCAGTGCCCTAAGACCGGGACAGGGCGACTTAGCTAACTATGGCTACACCTTC,CSALRPGQGDLANYGYTF,TRBJ1-2,18,TRBV20-1,few,TRBD1
TGCGCCAGCAGCTACCTTACAGGGGGCAGCGGCACCGGGGAGCTGTTTTTT,CASSYLTGGSGTGELFF,TRBJ2-2,17,TRBV5-1,.,TRBD1
TGTGCCAGTAGTCGTCGGACACCAGCGGGACAAGAGACCCAGTACTTC,CASSRRTPAGQETQYF,TRBJ2-5,16,TRBV19,.,TRBD2
TGCAGTGCTAGAGATCGACGGGGCGTCCCCGGGGAGCTGTTTTTT,CSARDRRGVPGELFF,TRBJ2-2,15,TRBV20-1,.,.
TGTGCCAGCAGGCTCGGATGGCAAGAGACCCAGTTCTTC,CASRLGWQETQFF,TRBJ2-1,13,TRBV4-2,.,.
TGTGCCAGCACTCCAATATACGCCGGGACCCCGAACACCGGGGAGCTGTTTTTT,CASTPIYAGTPNTGELFF,TRBJ2-2,18,TRBV6-1,few,.
TGCAGCGTTAGGACTACCTACGAGCAGTACTTC,CSVRTTYEQYF,TRBJ2-7,11,TRBV29-1,few,.
TGCGCCAGCAGCCAAGAGTCCTACGGAGGGCGCGGCTACACCTTC,CASSQESYGGRGYTF,TRBJ1-2,15,TRBV4-1,.,.